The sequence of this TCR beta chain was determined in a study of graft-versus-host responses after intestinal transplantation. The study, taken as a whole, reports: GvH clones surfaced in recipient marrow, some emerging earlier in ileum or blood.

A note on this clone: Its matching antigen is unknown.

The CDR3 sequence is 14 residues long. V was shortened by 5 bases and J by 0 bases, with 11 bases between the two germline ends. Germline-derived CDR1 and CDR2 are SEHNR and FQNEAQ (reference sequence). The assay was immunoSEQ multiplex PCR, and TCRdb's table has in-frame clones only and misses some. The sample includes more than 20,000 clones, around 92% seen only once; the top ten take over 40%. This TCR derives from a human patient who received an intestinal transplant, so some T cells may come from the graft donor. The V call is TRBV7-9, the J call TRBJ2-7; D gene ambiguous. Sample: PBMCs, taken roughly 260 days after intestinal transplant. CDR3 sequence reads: CASSHSENSYEQYF. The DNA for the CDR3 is TGTGCCAGCAGCCACTCAGAGAACTCCTACGAGCAGTACTTC.